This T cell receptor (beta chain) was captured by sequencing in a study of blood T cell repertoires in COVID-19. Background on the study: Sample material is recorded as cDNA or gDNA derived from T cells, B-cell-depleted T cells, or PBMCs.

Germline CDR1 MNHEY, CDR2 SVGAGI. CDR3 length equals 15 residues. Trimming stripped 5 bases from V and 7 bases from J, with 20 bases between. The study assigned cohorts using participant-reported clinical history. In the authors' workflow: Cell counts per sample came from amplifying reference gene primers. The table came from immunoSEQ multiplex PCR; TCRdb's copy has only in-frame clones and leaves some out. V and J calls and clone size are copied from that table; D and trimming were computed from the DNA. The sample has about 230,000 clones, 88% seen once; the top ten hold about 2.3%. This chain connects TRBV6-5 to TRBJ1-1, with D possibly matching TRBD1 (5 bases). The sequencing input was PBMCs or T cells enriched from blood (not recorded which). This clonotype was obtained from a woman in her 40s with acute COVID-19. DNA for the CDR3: TGTGCCAGCAGTCTCCATCCCAGGGCGGCGTATGAAGCTTTCTTT. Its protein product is CASSLHPRAAYEAFF.